What follows describes a single TCR beta chain. The treatment is: 15 Gy SBRT to primary tumor, nephrectomy 4 weeks later. The sample comes from a study of radiation and T cells in renal cell carcinoma. This table comes from immunoSEQ multiplex PCR, and its TCRdb copy is limited to in-frame clones, with some not included. Of 15,000 to 20,000 clones in the sample, about 56% are singletons; the top ten hold about 12%. Trimming stripped 4 bases from V and 5 bases from J, with 3 bases between. Per germline, CDR1 SQVTM and CDR2 ANQGSEA. This CDR3 comprises 11 residues. The chain is built from TRBV29-1 and TRBJ2-6; D ambiguous. The starting material was tumor tissue, obtained from a patient whose treatment included radiotherapy and nephrectomy. This receptor was identified in a man in his fifties with renal cell carcinoma. For the CDR3, the DNA is TGCAGCGTTGTTCGGGCCAACGTCCTGACTTTC. Amino acids: CSVVRANVLTF.